The 24 T cell receptor beta chains below were found in one sample sequenced in a study of blood T cells in healthy people across ages. Primers used in a second PCR of about 6 to 12 cycles were a sample-barcoded 5' primer and a J-beta primer mix. TCRdb ran MiXCR on the 5' RACE reads and lists one entry per CDR3 protein. The sample carries under 750,000 distinct CDR3 sequences, around half recorded once. The sample taken for sequencing was blood. The source of these receptors is a man older than 75 in good health.

The J gene is TRBJ2-3, the V gene TRBV7-9, with a possible D match to TRBD2 (5 bases). With 10 bases removed from V and 4 bases from J, the gap between germline ends came to 15 bases. Germline V CDR1 and CDR2: SEHNR, FQNEAQ (reference sequence). The CDR3 extends over 13 amino acids. CDR3 sequence reads: CATPTQRADTQYF. In nucleotides, the CDR3 is TGTGCCACCCCAACGCAGAGGGCAGATACGCAGTATTTT. Supplemented by reference TRBV7-9 and TRBJ2-3, the full variable domain reads DTGVSQNPRHKITKRGQNVTFRCDPISEHNRLYWYRQTLGQGPEFLTYFQNEAQLEKSRLLSDRFSAERPKGSFSTLEIQRTEQGDSAMYLCATPTQRADTQYFGPGTRLTVL.

As concerns this clonotype: This may stem from a read error, because a much larger clone lies one nucleotide away. V usage is TRBV6-6 and J usage is TRBJ2-7, with no clear D. The CDR3 length is 13 residues. CDR1 and CDR2 from the germline V gene are MNHNY and SVGAGI (reference sequence). V was clipped by 8 bases and J by 7 bases, with 18 bases between them. The CDR3 DNA is TGTGCCAGCGGAATTCAGGAAGGGAATGAGCAGTACTTC. Its translation: CASGIQEGNEQYF.

There are a few counts of this clonotype. The V call is TRBV9, the J call TRBJ1-2, with no clear D. V was pared by 3 bases and J by 4 bases, with 13 bases between. The germline V gene encodes CDR1 SGDLS and CDR2 YYNGEE. The CDR3 contains 14 residues. Here the CDR3 reads CASSAYPTSYGYTF. The CDR3 nucleotides read TGTGCCAGCAGCGCATATCCGACAAGCTATGGCTACACCTTC. Together with reference TRBV9 and TRBJ1-2, the CDR3 gives the full variable domain: DSGVTQTPKHLITATGQRVTLRCSPRSGDLSVYWYQQSLDQGLQFLIQYYNGEERAKGNILERFSAQQFPDLHSELNLSSLELGDSALYFCASSAYPTSYGYTFGSGTRLTVV.

Concerning this clonotype itself: At one end the junction does not follow the germline gene, possibly because of a read error. The chain uses TRBV27 and TRBJ2-1; no definite D call. CDR1 is MNHEY, CDR2 SMNVEV, per germline (reference sequence). The CDR3 has 11 residues. This chain's CDR3 is CTSRLLREQFF. CDR3 DNA sequence: TGTACCAGCAGACTCTTGAGGGAGCAGTTCTTC.

This chain connects TRBV9 to TRBJ2-1, with 10 bases aligning to TRBD1. Germline V gene lookup returns CDR1 SGDLS and CDR2 YYNGEE. This CDR3 contains 16 residues. Unmatched junction bases numbered 13, after V lost 6 bases and J lost 7 bases. This chain's CDR3 is CASTRGLGQGENEQFF. The DNA of the CDR3 is TGTGCCAGCACCCGGGGTTTAGGACAGGGGGAGAATGAGCAGTTCTTC.

There are a few counts of this clonotype. The chain has TRBV6-6 and TRBJ2-5, with D possibly being TRBD2 (5 bases). The CDR3 runs 13 residues. CDR1 and CDR2 from the germline V gene are MNHNY and SVGAGI (reference sequence). V was cut by 8 bases and J by 0 bases, with 10 bases left in between. CDR3 in DNA: TGTGCCAGCTATCGAGGGTACCAAGAGACCCAGTACTTC. Its protein is CASYRGYQETQYF.

V usage is TRBV6-2 or TRBV6-3 and J usage is TRBJ1-2; the D gene is possibly TRBD1 (5 bases). The CDR3 is 15 amino acids. Germline CDR1 reads MNHEY; CDR2 reads SVGEGT. Between the trimmed V and J ends, which lost 0 bases and 3 bases, there was a span of 11 bases. The CDR3 reads CASSYSRDGHYGYTF. The CDR3 bases are TGTGCCAGCAGTTACTCGAGGGACGGGCACTATGGCTACACCTTC.

The CDR3 region has the DNA TGCAGTGCTAGAGATCACAGGAGAAGTAACAATGAGCAGTTCTTC. It codes for CSARDHRRSNNEQFF. The chain has TRBV20-1 and TRBJ2-1; a weak D match, TRBD1 (5 bases). CDR1 is DFQATT and CDR2 is SNEGSKA in the germline V gene (reference sequence). The CDR3 has 15 amino acids. The V and J ends lost 0 bases and 5 bases respectively, with 14 bases between them.

This clonotype has a handful of counts. The V call is TRBV5-1, the J call TRBJ1-6; no definite D call. The CDR3 spans 15 residues. Per the germline V gene, CDR1 is SGHRS and CDR2 is YFSETQ. The ends were cut back, 4 bases at V and 13 bases at J, with 21 bases in the middle. DNA for the CDR3: TGCGCCAGCAGCCCGACCCCTCAGATTGAGATCCCCCTCCACTTT. Protein: CASSPTPQIEIPLHF.

In DNA, the CDR3 is TGTGCCAGCAGTTTCCCTCTGCGGGAGGGAAGTGAGCAGTTCTTC. Amino acid sequence: CASSFPLREGSEQFF. The chain couples TRBV27 to TRBJ2-1; 9 positions match TRBD2. In germline, CDR1 is MNHEY, CDR2 SMNVEV (reference sequence). V shed 3 bases, J shed 9 bases, and the junction held 9 bases outside the gene matches. The CDR3 has 15 residues.

The rearrangement links TRBV9 to TRBJ2-5; D possibly matches TRBD1 or TRBD2 (5 bases each). V was trimmed by 1 base and J by 2 bases, leaving 12 bases between them. The CDR3 length is 15 residues. CDR1 and CDR2 (germline): SGDLS, YYNGEE. CDR3 DNA sequence: TGTGCCAGCAGCGTACAGGGATGGACTCAAGAGACCCAGTACTTC. Translating it yields CASSVQGWTQETQYF.

V and J are TRBV4-3 and TRBJ2-1; 8 bases map to TRBD2. With the DNA end fitting TRBJ2-7 better, the J assignment may be wrong. The CDR3 spans 18 residues. CDR1 and CDR2 (germline): LGHNA, YSLEER. The CDR3 region is CASSQGRVAGLEYNEQYF. In DNA form, the CDR3 reads TGCGCCAGCAGCCAAGGGCGGGTTGCGGGACTAGAGTACAATGAGCAGTACTTC.

This clonotype has just a few counts. CDR3 sequence (DNA): TGCAGTGCTGACCCGGGGGGCGGGGATACGCAGTATTTT. It codes for CSADPGGGDTQYF. The V and J genes are TRBV20-1 and TRBJ2-3; maybe TRBD2 (7 bases). This CDR3 has 13 residues. V dropped 5 bases and J dropped 6 bases, with 15 bases sitting between them. Germline V gene sequence: CDR1 DFQATT, CDR2 SNEGSKA (reference sequence).

Only a few counts were recorded for this clonotype. The DNA for the CDR3 is TGCAGTGCTAATATAGAGGCGGGGGGGACCTACAATGAGCAGTACTTC. Protein sequence: CSANIEAGGTYNEQYF. V and J are TRBV20-1 and TRBJ2-5; 9 nucleotides match TRBD2. J was trimmed by 11 bases and V by 4 bases; bases with no gene match: 20. Germline CDR1 reads DFQATT; CDR2 reads SNEGSKA (reference sequence). CDR3 length: 16 amino acids.

The chain combines TRBV9 with TRBJ2-1, with D possibly being TRBD1 (6 bases). CDR3 size: 14 residues. The germline V gene encodes CDR1 SGDLS and CDR2 YYNGEE. Trimming cost V 4 bases and J 5 bases, with 13 bases left between them. The CDR3 region has the DNA TGTGCCAGCAGCCCCCGGACAGCCCACAATGAGCAGTTCTTC. Amino acid sequence: CASSPRTAHNEQFF. Filled out from reference TRBV9 and TRBJ2-1, the complete variable domain reads DSGVTQTPKHLITATGQRVTLRCSPRSGDLSVYWYQQSLDQGLQFLIQYYNGEERAKGNILERFSAQQFPDLHSELNLSSLELGDSALYFCASSPRTAHNEQFFGPGTRLTVL.

The chain joins TRBV4-3 to TRBJ2-2; TRBD1 might be the D (5 bases). V was trimmed by 0 bases and J by 6 bases, leaving 17 bases between them. The CDR3 is made up of 17 amino acids. From germline, CDR1 is LGHNA and CDR2 YSLEER. The CDR3 sequence: CASSQELQVGAPGELFF. The CDR3 nucleotides are TGCGCCAGCAGCCAAGAACTACAGGTTGGGGCCCCCGGGGAGCTGTTTTTT.

The table lists this clonotype with a few counts. The V gene is TRBV29-1, the J gene TRBJ2-1; the D gene is possibly TRBD2 (5 bases). V dropped 0 bases and J dropped 4 bases, with 13 bases sitting between them. Germline CDR1 SQVTM, CDR2 ANQGSEA. The CDR3 has 15 amino acids. The CDR3 coding sequence is TGCAGCGTTGAAGATCAAGAGGGAAGTTACAATGAGCAGTTCTTC. Translation gives CSVEDQEGSYNEQFF.

The chain has TRBV20-1 and TRBJ2-1; TRBD2 aligns across 9 bases. Germline values: CDR1 DFQATT, CDR2 SNEGSKA (reference sequence). Trimming at V came to 3 bases and at J to 2 bases, leaving 5 bases not matched to a gene. The CDR3 contains 15 residues. CDR3 nucleotide sequence: TGCAGTGCTAGTAGAGCGGGGGGTACCTACAATGAGCAGTTCTTC. This sequence encodes CSASRAGGTYNEQFF.

This chain links TRBV20-1 with TRBJ2-7; D remains ambiguous. The CDR3 length is 14 residues. Germline V CDR1 and CDR2: DFQATT, SNEGSKA (reference sequence). V was cut by 0 bases and J by 2 bases, with 11 bases left in between. The CDR3 bases are TGCAGTGCTAGAGATCTCAGGTTGGCCTACGAGCAGTACTTC. Encoded protein: CSARDLRLAYEQYF.

This clonotype has a count of ten or more. The chain links TRBV10-3 to TRBJ2-7, with TRBD2 matching over 8 bases. V lost 5 bases to trimming and J lost 2 bases; unmatched junction nucleotides: 2. The CDR3 extends over 13 amino acids. CDR1 ENHRY and CDR2 SYGVKD come from the germline V gene. CDR3 residues: CAISSGSPYEQYF. The CDR3, as DNA: TGTGCCATCAGTAGCGGGAGCCCCTACGAGCAGTACTTC.

On this clonotype itself: Mismatch with germline at one junction end may stem from a read error. This chain joins TRBV10-3 and TRBJ2-3, with TRBD1 as a possible D gene (5 bases). The CDR3 spans 13 residues. CDR1 and CDR2 (germline): ENHRY, SYGVKD. The CDR3: CAISVGSTGTQYF. The CDR3 DNA sequence: TGTGCCATCAGTGTGGGTAGCACAGGTACGCAGTATTTT.

The chain joins TRBV29-1 to TRBJ1-6, with 8 bases identical to TRBD1. With V trimmed by 7 bases and J by 7 bases, 6 bases remained unmatched. CDR3 length: 13 residues. Germline loops: CDR1 SQVTM, CDR2 ANQGSEA. The CDR3 is CSAGDRLNSPLHF. CDR3 sequence (DNA): TGCAGCGCTGGGGACAGGTTAAATTCACCCCTCCACTTT. Variable domain in full (rest from reference TRBV29-1 and TRBJ1-6): SAVISQKPSRDICQRGTSLTIQCQVDSQVTMMFWYRQQPGQSLTLIATANQGSEATYESGFVIDKFPISRPNLTFSTLTVSNMSPEDSSIYLCSAGDRLNSPLHFGNGTRLTVT.

In its sample, this clonotype was seen many times. The chain joins TRBV6-6 to TRBJ2-5; D is unclear. In germline, CDR1 is MNHNY, CDR2 SVGAGI (reference sequence). With 0 bases removed from V and 2 bases from J, the gap between germline ends came to 7 bases. The CDR3 is made up of 14 amino acids. The CDR3 DNA sequence: TGTGCCAGCAGTTACTCGAGACCTCAAGAGACCCAGTACTTC. Encoded protein: CASSYSRPQETQYF.

This clonotype came up a few times. J is TRBJ2-7 and V is TRBV6-5; 8 bases match TRBD2. The CDR3 is 18 residues long. V shed 2 bases, J shed 0 bases, and the junction held 12 bases outside the gene matches. Germline lookup yields CDR1 MNHEY and CDR2 SVGAGI. CDR3 protein: CASSYREGVRSSSYEQYF. The CDR3 DNA sequence: TGTGCCAGCAGTTACCGGGAGGGGGTCCGGTCAAGCTCCTACGAGCAGTACTTC.